This paragraph covers one TCR beta chain sequence. The data derive from a study of blood T cell repertoires in COVID-19. On the study more broadly: From the United States, Italy and Spain came samples of acute and convalescent COVID-19. T cells, B-cell-depleted T cells, or PBMCs provided the cDNA or gDNA that served as material.

The repertoire was sequenced with immunoSEQ multiplex PCR; TCRdb's copy has only in-frame clones and lacks some. The sample records approximately 68,000 clones, approximately 80% being singletons. This CDR3 region has 12 residues. The V gene lost 4 bases and the J gene lost 0 bases, with 4 bases spanning the gap. Germline V gene lookup returns CDR1 LGHDT and CDR2 YNNKEL (reference sequence). The sequencing sample was made of peripheral blood. The chain carries TRBV3-1 (or the pseudogene TRBV3-2) and TRBJ2-7; D is ambiguous. This clonotype was sampled from a woman aged 60 to 75 with acute or convalescent COVID-19. The CDR3 region has the DNA TGTGCCAGCAGCCTACACTCCTACGAGCAGTACTTC. Protein product: CASSLHSYEQYF.